One T cell receptor (beta chain) is described in this entry. The antigen is undetermined. The record originates from a study of tumor-infiltrating lymphocytes in primary liver carcinoma. Turning to the study itself: Recorded tumor stage was T1-T3 N0M0, with diameters of about 4.2 to 10 cm.

TCR beta cDNA was made from roughly 450 ng total RNA with a constant-region primer. Three rounds of nested multiplex PCR with slightly modified ARM-PCR produced TCR beta libraries. Researchers ran the first two PCR rounds for ten to eleven cycles each with TRBV1-TRBV30 forward primers and a C-beta reverse primer. TCRdb re-called the multiplex PCR reads through MiXCR, storing one row per CDR3 protein. The sample records nearly 45,000 distinct CDR3 sequences, 73% being singletons. Investigators took RNA and DNA out together from 20-30 mg of unsorted bulk tissue. Five separate regions were sampled from each tumor. The CDR3 loop spans 17 amino acids. CDR1 is SGHAT, CDR2 FQNNGV, per germline. Germline trimming cut 5 bases from V and 3 bases from J; bases unmatched to any gene: 12. Overall study findings and caveats: The top-250-clone fraction was significantly higher in tumors than in blood (p = 0.039). Tumor region pairs showed greater overlap than either tumor-adjacent or tumor-blood pairs did.

The sequenced sample was liver tumor tissue from sampling region 2. Specified subset: tumor region T2, inferior pole. The clonotype comes from a middle-aged man with primary liver carcinoma and hepatitis B virus infection. The rearrangement joins TRBV11-2 to TRBJ2-1; 8 nucleotides agree with TRBD2. The CDR3 reads CASSRRGSGIIYNEQFF. CDR3 coding DNA: TGTGCCAGCAGCCGCCGCGGTAGCGGGATCATCTACAATGAGCAGTTCTTC.